The 3 T cell receptor beta chains below were found in one sample sequenced in a study of cytomegalovirus exposure and HLA in healthy donors. Both 60 Vbeta primers and 13 Jbeta primers went into the PCR. The table came from immunoSEQ multiplex PCR; TCRdb's copy has only in-frame clones and leaves some out. The data contain just under 150,000 clones, 75% to 90% of them seen just once; the ten biggest clones take up less than 3.5%. The sample comprised PBMCs. The receptors here all came from a woman aged 25 to 39 in good health and CMV-seronegative.

The chain uses TRBV7-9 and TRBJ1-1; a possible D gene is TRBD1 (5 bases). V was trimmed by 2 bases and J by 5 bases, leaving 15 bases between them. The CDR3 extends over 15 amino acids. Germline-derived CDR1 and CDR2 are SEHNR and FQNEAQ (reference sequence). CDR3 residues: CASSLFLPGPTEAFF. The CDR3 nucleotides are TGTGCCAGCAGCTTATTTCTGCCAGGGCCGACTGAAGCTTTCTTT.

The chain couples TRBV6-5 to TRBJ2-2; D possibly corresponds to TRBD1 (7 bases). The CDR3 is 15 amino acids. V shed 6 bases and J shed 6 bases, with 17 bases lying between them. Germline CDR1 MNHEY, CDR2 SVGAGI. The CDR3 is CASSLQGGYAGELFF. Written as DNA, the CDR3 is TGTGCCAGCAGCCTCCAGGGGGGATACGCCGGGGAGCTGTTTTTT.

The rearrangement links TRBV6-1 to TRBJ1-3; D gene ambiguous. Trimming cost V 6 bases and J 3 bases, with 9 bases left between them. Germline loops: CDR1 MNHNS, CDR2 SASEGT. CDR3 size: 13 residues. The CDR3 sequence is CASRQHLGNTIYF. CDR3 in DNA: TGTGCCAGCAGACAGCATCTTGGAAACACCATATATTTT.